This T cell receptor beta chain came from a study of early T cells in non-severe SARS-CoV-2 infection. Background on the study: Whole-blood bulk RNA, unsorted, was sequenced, and chains were unpaired. Study-wide results and limits: VDJdb matches were skewed toward anti-spike CD8 T cell responses.

This clonotype was detected many times. Its specificity is unknown. Unique molecular identifiers were affixed to single, distinct cDNA molecules. TCRdb re-analysed the 5' RACE reads in MiXCR, keeping a single row per CDR3 protein. The sample records 39,000 or so distinct CDR3 sequences, 4.5% to 7% being singletons. The source is an adult who was a healthcare worker with PCR-confirmed SARS-CoV-2 infection or an uninfected control (not recorded which). Sequencing was performed on whole blood, taken at baseline.

The CDR3 sequence: CASSRGTGLADNEQFF. The CDR3 DNA reads TGTGCCAGCAGCCGGGGCACAGGACTAGCGGACAATGAGCAGTTCTTC. The chain couples TRBV12-3 or TRBV12-4 to TRBJ2-1; 10 nucleotides agree with TRBD2. The CDR3 is made up of 16 amino acids. V shed 6 bases, J shed 5 bases, and the junction held 10 bases outside the gene matches.